This TCR beta chain was captured in a study of cytomegalovirus exposure and HLA in healthy donors. PCR amplification relied on 60 Vbeta primers (plus 13 Jbeta primers). TCRdb's copy holds only in-frame clones and misses some; the assay was immunoSEQ multiplex PCR. The sample contains 60,000 to 70,000 clones, around 80% of which appear only once. The V end lost 0 bases, the J end lost 2 bases, and 8 bases lay between the germline ends. Germline V gives CDR1 SGHDT, CDR2 YYEEEE. The CDR3 runs 15 residues. The rearrangement uses TRBV5-6 and TRBJ2-2; possibly TRBD1 for D (5 bases). This clonotype was obtained from a man between 40 and 49 years old in good health and CMV-seronegative. Specimen: PBMCs. In nucleotides, the CDR3 is TGTGCCAGCAGCTTGGGGCAGGGTAACACCGGGGAGCTGTTTTTT. Encoded protein: CASSLGQGNTGELFF.